A selection of T cell receptor beta chains follows, all from one sample in a study of cytomegalovirus exposure and HLA in healthy donors. Profiling relied on immunoSEQ multiplex PCR, and the TCRdb table lists in-frame clones only, not all of them. Among 120,000 or so clones listed, about three quarters were seen once. What was sequenced was PBMCs. The receptors were gathered from a middle-aged woman in good health and CMV-seronegative. CDR3s include the opening cysteine and the closing phenylalanine or tryptophan. Fields, in order: CDR3 protein, CDR3 DNA, J gene, clone size, D gene, V gene. D genes are given only for firm matches. Clone size is shown for a subset of rows, as once, few, many or a class of expanded clone.

CDR3 protein: CASTTSTTGRNTEAFF
CDR3 DNA: TGCGCCAGCACCACGTCTACGACAGGGAGGAACACTGAAGCTTTCTTT
J gene: TRBJ1-1
clone size: .
D gene: TRBD1
V gene: TRBV5-1

CDR3 protein: CANPGLAGDEQFF
CDR3 DNA: TGTGCCAACCCGGGACTAGCGGGAGATGAGCAGTTCTTC
J gene: TRBJ2-1
clone size: few
D gene: TRBD2
V gene: TRBV5-4

CDR3 protein: CASSPGYAGGPGGGETQYF
CDR3 DNA: TGCGCCAGCAGCCCAGGGTATGCGGGAGGGCCGGGAGGAGGAGAGACCCAGTACTTC
J gene: TRBJ2-5
clone size: few
D gene: TRBD2
V gene: TRBV10-2

CDR3 protein: CASSKNRETEAFF
CDR3 DNA: TGCGCCAGCAGCAAAAACAGGGAAACTGAAGCTTTCTTT
J gene: TRBJ1-1
clone size: .
D gene: .
V gene: TRBV5-1

CDR3 protein: CASSSGFRGNQPQHF
CDR3 DNA: TGTGCCAGCAGTTCGGGATTCCGGGGGAACCAGCCCCAGCATTTT
J gene: TRBJ1-5
clone size: .
D gene: .
V gene: TRBV28

CDR3 protein: CASSPQTGPGANVLTF
CDR3 DNA: TGTGCCAGCAGCCCCCAGACAGGGCCTGGGGCCAACGTCCTGACTTTC
J gene: TRBJ2-6
clone size: .
D gene: TRBD1
V gene: TRBV7-2

CDR3 protein: CASSESGRGTGELFF
CDR3 DNA: TGTGCCAGCAGTGAATCGGGGCGGGGCACCGGGGAGCTGTTTTTT
J gene: TRBJ2-2
clone size: .
D gene: .
V gene: TRBV25-1

CDR3 protein: CASSHPTQGSLKGYTF
CDR3 DNA: TGCGCCAGCAGCCATCCTACACAGGGCTCCCTTAAAGGCTACACCTTC
J gene: TRBJ1-2
clone size: .
D gene: .
V gene: TRBV4-1

CDR3 protein: CASSGGTSGSNEQFF
CDR3 DNA: TGCGCCAGCAGCGGCGGGACTAGCGGGAGCAATGAGCAGTTCTTC
J gene: TRBJ2-1
clone size: .
D gene: TRBD2
V gene: TRBV5-1

CDR3 protein: CASRGLGTRYNEQFF
CDR3 DNA: TGTGCCAGTAGAGGACTAGGGACGAGGTACAATGAGCAGTTCTTC
J gene: TRBJ2-1
clone size: .
D gene: TRBD2
V gene: TRBV19

CDR3 protein: CASSLSGGGFYEQYF
CDR3 DNA: TGTGCCAGCAGCTTATCCGGGGGGGGGTTCTACGAGCAGTACTTC
J gene: TRBJ2-7
clone size: few
D gene: TRBD2
V gene: TRBV7-2

CDR3 protein: CASSSWNDPGPSQETQYF
CDR3 DNA: TGTGCCAGCAGCTCCTGGAATGATCCGGGTCCCAGTCAGGAGACCCAGTACTTC
J gene: TRBJ2-5
clone size: .
D gene: .
V gene: TRBV5-4

CDR3 protein: CASSTQETGPEETQYF
CDR3 DNA: TGTGCCAGCAGCACACAGGAGACAGGGCCGGAGGAGACCCAGTACTTC
J gene: TRBJ2-5
clone size: few
D gene: TRBD1
V gene: TRBV7-8

CDR3 protein: CASSSRERRRAGELFF
CDR3 DNA: TGTGCCAGCAGCTCCCGTGAGCGTAGGAGAGCCGGGGAGCTGTTTTTT
J gene: TRBJ2-2
clone size: .
D gene: .
V gene: TRBV7-9

CDR3 protein: CASSYTGTTGANGLTF
CDR3 DNA: TGTGCCAGCAGTTACACCGGGACTACTGGGGCCAACGGCCTGACTTTC
J gene: TRBJ2-6
clone size: .
D gene: TRBD2
V gene: TRBV6-5

CDR3 protein: CASSRSGGDTEAFF
CDR3 DNA: TGTGCCAGCAGCCGGAGTGGTGGCGACACTGAAGCTTTCTTT
J gene: TRBJ1-1
clone size: .
D gene: .
V gene: TRBV28

CDR3 protein: CPSRYGGGTEAFF
CDR3 DNA: TGTCCCAGCCGATACGGGGGGGGCACTGAAGCTTTCTTT
J gene: TRBJ1-1
clone size: few
D gene: .
V gene: TRBV2

CDR3 protein: CSVELYPGGEQYF
CDR3 DNA: TGCAGCGTTGAATTGTACCCGGGGGGAGAGCAGTACTTC
J gene: TRBJ2-7
clone size: .
D gene: TRBD2
V gene: TRBV29-1

CDR3 protein: CASSQGITSGETDTQYF
CDR3 DNA: TGCGCCAGCAGCCAAGGAATTACTAGCGGAGAAACAGATACGCAGTATTTT
J gene: TRBJ2-3
clone size: .
D gene: TRBD2
V gene: TRBV4-1

CDR3 protein: CASSAQANTGELFF
CDR3 DNA: TGTGCCAGTAGTGCACAAGCGAACACCGGGGAGCTGTTTTTT
J gene: TRBJ2-2
clone size: few
D gene: .
V gene: TRBV19

CDR3 protein: CASSVTGHSNEKLFF
CDR3 DNA: TGTGCCAGCAGCGTTACTGGACACTCGAATGAAAAACTGTTTTTT
J gene: TRBJ1-4
clone size: .
D gene: .
V gene: TRBV9

CDR3 protein: CASSLVAGAYEQYF
CDR3 DNA: TGTGCCAGCAGCTTAGTAGCGGGGGCTTACGAGCAGTACTTC
J gene: TRBJ2-7
clone size: .
D gene: TRBD2
V gene: TRBV7-9

CDR3 protein: CASSKQQGREKLFF
CDR3 DNA: TGTGCCAGCAGCAAACAACAGGGCCGGGAAAAACTGTTTTTT
J gene: TRBJ1-4
clone size: .
D gene: .
V gene: TRBV4-2

CDR3 protein: CASRRQGADYGYTF
CDR3 DNA: TGTGCCAGCAGACGACAGGGGGCGGACTATGGCTACACCTTC
J gene: TRBJ1-2
clone size: .
D gene: TRBD1
V gene: TRBV2

CDR3 protein: CASSLTGKRGYTF
CDR3 DNA: TGTGCCAGCAGCTTAACAGGGAAGCGGGGCTACACCTTC
J gene: TRBJ1-2
clone size: .
D gene: .
V gene: TRBV7-2

CDR3 protein: CASSIRVGADEQFF
CDR3 DNA: TGTGCCAGTAGTATCAGGGTAGGAGCAGATGAGCAGTTCTTC
J gene: TRBJ2-1
clone size: few
D gene: .
V gene: TRBV19

CDR3 protein: CASSEATSGRGNEQFF
CDR3 DNA: TGTGCCAGCAGTGAAGCGACTAGCGGGAGAGGTAATGAGCAGTTCTTC
J gene: TRBJ2-1
clone size: .
D gene: TRBD2
V gene: TRBV6-1

CDR3 protein: CASSHSTATREQFF
CDR3 DNA: TGCGCCAGCAGCCACTCAACTGCTACTCGCGAGCAGTTCTTC
J gene: TRBJ2-1
clone size: .
D gene: .
V gene: TRBV4-3

CDR3 protein: CASSLYRDNEQFF
CDR3 DNA: TGCGCCAGCAGCTTGTACAGGGACAATGAGCAGTTCTTC
J gene: TRBJ2-1
clone size: once
D gene: .
V gene: TRBV5-1